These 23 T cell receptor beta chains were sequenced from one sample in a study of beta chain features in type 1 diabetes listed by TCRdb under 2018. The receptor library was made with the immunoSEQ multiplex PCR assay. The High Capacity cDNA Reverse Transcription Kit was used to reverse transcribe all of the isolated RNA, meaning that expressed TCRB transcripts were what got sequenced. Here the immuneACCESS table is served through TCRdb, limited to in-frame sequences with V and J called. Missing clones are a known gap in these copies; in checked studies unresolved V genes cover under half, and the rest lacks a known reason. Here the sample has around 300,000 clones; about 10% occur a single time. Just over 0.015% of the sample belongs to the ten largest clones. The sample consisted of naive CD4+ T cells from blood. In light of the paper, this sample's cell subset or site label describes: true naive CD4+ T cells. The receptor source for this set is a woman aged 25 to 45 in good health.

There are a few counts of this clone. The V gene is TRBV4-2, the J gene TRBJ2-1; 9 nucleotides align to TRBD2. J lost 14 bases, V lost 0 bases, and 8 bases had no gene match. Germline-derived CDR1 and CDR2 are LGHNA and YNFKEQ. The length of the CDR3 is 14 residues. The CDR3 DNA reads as TGTGCCAGCAGCCAAGATAACACTAGCGGGCGCAAGTTCTTC. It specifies CASSQDNTSGRKFF.

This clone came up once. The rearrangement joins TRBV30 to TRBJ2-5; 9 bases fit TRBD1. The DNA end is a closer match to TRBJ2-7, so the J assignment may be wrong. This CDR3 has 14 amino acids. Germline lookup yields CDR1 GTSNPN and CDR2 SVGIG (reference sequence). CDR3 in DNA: TGTGCCTGGAGTTCTGGGACAGGGATCCACGAGCAGTACTTC. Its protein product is CAWSSGTGIHEQYF.

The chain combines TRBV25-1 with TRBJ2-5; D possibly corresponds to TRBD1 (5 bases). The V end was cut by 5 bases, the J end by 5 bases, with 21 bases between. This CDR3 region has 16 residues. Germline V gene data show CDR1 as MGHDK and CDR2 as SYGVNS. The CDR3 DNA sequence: TGTGCCAGCAGTAGCGTGCCAGGGCTCGAAGGGGAGACCCAGTACTTC. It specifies CASSSVPGLEGETQYF.

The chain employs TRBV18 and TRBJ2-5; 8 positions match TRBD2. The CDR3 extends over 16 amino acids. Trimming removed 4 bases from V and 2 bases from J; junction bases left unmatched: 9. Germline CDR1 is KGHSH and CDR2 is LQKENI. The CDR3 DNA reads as TGTGCCAGCTCACAGTTACTGTCTAGCGGGCAAGAGACCCAGTACTTC. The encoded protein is CASSQLLSSGQETQYF.

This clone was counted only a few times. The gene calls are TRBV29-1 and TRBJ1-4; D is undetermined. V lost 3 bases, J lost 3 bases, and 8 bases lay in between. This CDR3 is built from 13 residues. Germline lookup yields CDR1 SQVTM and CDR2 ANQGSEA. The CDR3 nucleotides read TGCAGCGTTGAGGCCTCTCCTAATGAAAAACTGTTTTTT. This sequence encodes CSVEASPNEKLFF.

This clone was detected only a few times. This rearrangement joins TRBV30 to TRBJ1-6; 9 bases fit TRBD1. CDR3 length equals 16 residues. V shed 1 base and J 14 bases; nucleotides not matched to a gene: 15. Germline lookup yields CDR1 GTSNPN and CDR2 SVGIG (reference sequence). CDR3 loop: CAWSGSLGTGPWTLHF. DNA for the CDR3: TGTGCCTGGAGTGGATCCCTCGGGACAGGGCCTTGGACCCTCCACTTT.

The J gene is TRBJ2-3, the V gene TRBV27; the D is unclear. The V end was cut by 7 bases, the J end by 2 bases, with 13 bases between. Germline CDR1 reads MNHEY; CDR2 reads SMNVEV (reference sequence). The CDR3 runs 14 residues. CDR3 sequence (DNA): TGTGCCAGCACCCGGTATCCCGCCACAGATACGCAGTATTTT. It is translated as CASTRYPATDTQYF.

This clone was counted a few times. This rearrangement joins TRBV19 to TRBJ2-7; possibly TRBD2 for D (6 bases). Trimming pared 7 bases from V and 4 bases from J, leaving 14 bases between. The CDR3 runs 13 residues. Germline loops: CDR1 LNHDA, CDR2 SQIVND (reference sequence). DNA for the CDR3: TGTGCCAGTAAAGGTCGGGAGTTTTACGAGCAGTACTTC. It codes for CASKGREFYEQYF.

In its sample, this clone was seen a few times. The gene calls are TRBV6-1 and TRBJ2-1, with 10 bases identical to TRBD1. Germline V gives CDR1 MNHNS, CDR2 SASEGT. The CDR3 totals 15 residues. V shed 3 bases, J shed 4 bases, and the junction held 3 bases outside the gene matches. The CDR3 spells CASSERQGAYNEQFF. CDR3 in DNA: TGTGCCAGCAGTGAGAGACAGGGGGCGTACAATGAGCAGTTCTTC.

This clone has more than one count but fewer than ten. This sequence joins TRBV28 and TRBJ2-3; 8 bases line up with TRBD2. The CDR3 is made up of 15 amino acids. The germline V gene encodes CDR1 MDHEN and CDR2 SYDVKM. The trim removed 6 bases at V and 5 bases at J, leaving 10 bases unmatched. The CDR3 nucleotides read TGTGCCAGCAGCCCTCCGGGGGGGTCACGAGATACGCAGTATTTT. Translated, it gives CASSPPGGSRDTQYF.

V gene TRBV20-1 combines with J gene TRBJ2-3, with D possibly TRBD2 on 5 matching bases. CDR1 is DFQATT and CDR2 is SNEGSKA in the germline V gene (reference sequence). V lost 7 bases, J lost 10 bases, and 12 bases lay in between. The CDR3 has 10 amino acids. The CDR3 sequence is CSVSEVPQYF. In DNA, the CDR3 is TGCAGTGTGTCGGAGGTCCCGCAGTATTTT.

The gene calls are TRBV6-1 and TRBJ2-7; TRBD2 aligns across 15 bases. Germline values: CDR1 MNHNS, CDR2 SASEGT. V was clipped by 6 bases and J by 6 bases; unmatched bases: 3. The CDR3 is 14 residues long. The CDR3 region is CASSPGLAGGEQYF. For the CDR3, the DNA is TGTGCCAGCAGCCCGGGACTAGCGGGAGGCGAGCAGTACTTC.

This CDR3 is CASSSPGRTPNEQFF. DNA of the CDR3: TGTGCCAGCAGCTCTCCAGGGCGGACGCCCAATGAGCAGTTCTTC. V usage is TRBV11-1 and J usage is TRBJ2-1, with D tentatively TRBD1 (5 bases). V was trimmed by 4 bases and J by 6 bases, leaving 16 bases between them. Germline values: CDR1 SGHAT, CDR2 FQDESV (reference sequence). The CDR3 is 15 amino acids.

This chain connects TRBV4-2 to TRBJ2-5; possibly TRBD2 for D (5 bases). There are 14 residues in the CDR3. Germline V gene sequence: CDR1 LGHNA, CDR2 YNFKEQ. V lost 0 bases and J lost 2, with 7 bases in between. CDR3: CASSQDQRQETQYF. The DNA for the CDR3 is TGTGCCAGCAGCCAAGATCAGCGGCAAGAGACCCAGTACTTC.

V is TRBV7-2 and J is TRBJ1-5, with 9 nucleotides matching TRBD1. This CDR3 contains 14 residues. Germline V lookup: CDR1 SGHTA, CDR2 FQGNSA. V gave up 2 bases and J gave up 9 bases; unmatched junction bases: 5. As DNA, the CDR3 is TGTGCCAGCAGCTTAAGGACAGGGGTCCGGCCCCAGCATTTT. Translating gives CASSLRTGVRPQHF.

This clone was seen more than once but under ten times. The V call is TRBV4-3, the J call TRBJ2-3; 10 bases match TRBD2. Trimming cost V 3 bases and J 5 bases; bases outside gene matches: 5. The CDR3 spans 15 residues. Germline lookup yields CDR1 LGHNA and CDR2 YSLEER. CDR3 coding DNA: TGCGCCAGCAGCCAGAGCGGGAGGGCCCAAGATACGCAGTATTTT. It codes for CASSQSGRAQDTQYF.

The CDR3 sequence is CASWEQGYTGELFF. The CDR3 coding sequence is TGTGCCAGCTGGGAACAGGGTTACACCGGGGAGCTGTTTTTT. This chain connects TRBV2 to TRBJ2-2; TRBD1 is a possible D gene (6 bases). The germline V and J ends were trimmed by 8 bases and 3 bases, with 13 bases remaining between them. The germline V gene has CDR1 SNHLY and CDR2 FYNNEI. This CDR3 has 14 amino acids. Full variable domain (remainder filled in from reference TRBV2 and TRBJ2-2): EPEVTQTPSHQVTQMGQEVILRCVPISNHLYFYWYRQILGQKVEFLVSFYNNEISEKSEIFDDQFSVERPDGSNFTLKIRSTKLEDSAMYFCASWEQGYTGELFFGEGSRLTVL.

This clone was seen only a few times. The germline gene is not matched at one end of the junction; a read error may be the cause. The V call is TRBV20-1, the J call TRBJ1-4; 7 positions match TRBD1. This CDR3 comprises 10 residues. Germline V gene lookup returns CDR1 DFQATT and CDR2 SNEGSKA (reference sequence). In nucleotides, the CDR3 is TGCAGTGCTGAAGGACAGGTTGACTTATTT. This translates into CSAEGQVDLF.

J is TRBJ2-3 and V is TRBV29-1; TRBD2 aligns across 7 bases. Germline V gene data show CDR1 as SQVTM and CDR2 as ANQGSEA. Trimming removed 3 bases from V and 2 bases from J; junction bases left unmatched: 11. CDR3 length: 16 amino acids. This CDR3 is CSVDGGTGGPTDTQYF. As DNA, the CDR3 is TGCAGCGTTGACGGGGGGACGGGAGGCCCCACAGATACGCAGTATTTT.

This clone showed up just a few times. For the CDR3, the DNA is TGTGCCAGCACCCGCAGCGAGGGCCGGAGTGAGCAGTTCTTC. Translated, it gives CASTRSEGRSEQFF. The chain has TRBV28 and TRBJ2-1; D is possibly TRBD2 (5 bases). Germline V gives CDR1 MDHEN, CDR2 SYDVKM. CDR3 length: 14 amino acids. V was shortened by 7 bases and J by 9 bases, with 19 bases between the two germline ends.

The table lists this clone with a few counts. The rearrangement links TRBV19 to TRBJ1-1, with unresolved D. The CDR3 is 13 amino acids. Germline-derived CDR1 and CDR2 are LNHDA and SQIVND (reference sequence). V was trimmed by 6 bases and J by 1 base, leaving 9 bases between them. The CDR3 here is CASSHTANTEAFF. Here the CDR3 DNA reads TGTGCCAGTAGCCACACAGCGAACACTGAAGCTTTCTTT.

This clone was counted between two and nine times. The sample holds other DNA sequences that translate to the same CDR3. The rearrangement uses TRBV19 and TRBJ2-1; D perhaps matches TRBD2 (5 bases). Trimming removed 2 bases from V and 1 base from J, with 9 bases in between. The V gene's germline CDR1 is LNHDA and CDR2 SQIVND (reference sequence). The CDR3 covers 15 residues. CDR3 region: CASSIQSGSYNEQFF. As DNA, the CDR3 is TGTGCCAGTAGTATACAGAGCGGTTCCTACAATGAGCAGTTCTTC.

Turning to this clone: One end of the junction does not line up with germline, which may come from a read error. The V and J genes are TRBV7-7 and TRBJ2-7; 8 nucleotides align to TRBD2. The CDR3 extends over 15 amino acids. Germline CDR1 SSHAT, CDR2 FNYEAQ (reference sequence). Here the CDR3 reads CASSPRVAGPYEQYF. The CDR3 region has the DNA TGTGCTAGCAGCCCCAGGGTAGCGGGGCCCTACGAGCAGTACTTC.